The rows below give T cell receptor beta chains drawn from one sample of a study of OX40 agonist ivuxolimab in advanced cancers. The protocol was immunoSEQ multiplex PCR, while the TCRdb copy is restricted to in-frame clones and leaves out a portion. The sample contains around 75,000 clones, roughly 89% of which appear only once. The material was CD4+ or CD8+ T cells sorted from blood, obtained in a trial of the OX40 agonist ivuxolimab. The receptor source for this set is an adult with an advanced solid tumor such as melanoma, head and neck, liver or kidney cancer. The CDR3 runs from the conserved cysteine through the conserved F or W. The D gene is left open where the match is weak. Clone size is given for some rows only: seen once, a few or many times, or a class if the clone is expanded.

NA | NA | TRBJ2-6 | TRBV5-1 | TGCGCCAGCAGCCTCGGCCCTGGGGCCAACGTCCTGACTTTC | CASSLGPGANVLTF
NA | NA | TRBJ2-5 | TRBV5-1 | TGCGCCAGCAGCCCGGAGGGCTGGGGTGAGACCCAGTACTTC | CASSPEGWGETQYF
NA | TRBD1 | TRBJ2-1 | TRBV5-6 | TGTGCCAGCAGCCCCGGGACAGGGTCCTACAATGAGCAGTTCTTC | CASSPGTGSYNEQFF
NA | TRBD1 | TRBJ1-5 | TRBV6-4 | TGTGCCTCCTACCCCGGACAGGGCCATTCCTATAGCAATCAGCCCCAGCATTTT | CASYPGQGHSYSNQPQHF
NA | NA | TRBJ2-3 | TRBV27 | TGTGCCAGCAGTCTGACAGGTCTGGGAACAGATACGCAGTATTTT | CASSLTGLGTDTQYF
NA | NA | TRBJ2-1 | TRBV9 | TGTGCCAGCAGCGTACTCTCAGGCCAGATCTACAATGAGCAGTTCTTC | CASSVLSGQIYNEQFF
NA | TRBD2 | TRBJ2-1 | TRBV7-2 | TGTGCCAGCAGCTTAGCTAGCGGGAGGGCCCGGGGTGAGCAGTTCTTC | CASSLASGRARGEQFF
once | TRBD1 | TRBJ1-3 | TRBV11-3 | TGTGCCAGCAGCTCAGGACAGGGATCTGGAAACACCATATATTTT | CASSSGQGSGNTIYF
few | TRBD1 | TRBJ1-3 | TRBV19 | TGTGCCAGTAAGAGGGGAGGGGGCACCGGAAACACCATATATTTT | CASKRGGGTGNTIYF
once | TRBD1 | TRBJ1-1 | TRBV4-1 | TGCGCCAGCAGCCAAGGCCGTGAGGGACAGGGGGCGCGGGCTTTCTTT | CASSQGREGQGARAFF
NA | NA | TRBJ2-2 | TRBV2 | TGTGCCAGCAGTCCTCTCGCGGGGCTCGACACCGGGGAGCTGTTTTTT | CASSPLAGLDTGELFF
NA | TRBD1 | TRBJ1-2 | TRBV5-4 | TGTGCCAGCAGCTTGTTAGGGGGCTTGGGCTACACCTTC | CASSLLGGLGYTF
NA | NA | TRBJ2-2 | TRBV4-2 | TGTGCCGGCCGACTAGAAGTGGACATCGGGGAGCTGTTTTTT | CAGRLEVDIGELFF
NA | NA | TRBJ1-2 | TRBV15 | TGTGCCACCAGCAGAGATGTAGGACTCTATGGCTACACCTTC | CATSRDVGLYGYTF
NA | NA | TRBJ1-1 | TRBV7-6 | TGTGCCAGCAGCTTAGAGGGTGAAGCTTTCTTT | CASSLEGEAFF
NA | NA | TRBJ2-2 | TRBV6-5 | TGTGCCAGCAGTTACGATCCTACCGGGGAGCTGTTTTTT | CASSYDPTGELFF
NA | NA | TRBJ2-5 | TRBV19 | TGTGCCAGTAGCGACTCAGGGAGGGGGCCCCCGTACCAAGAGACCCAGTACTTC | CASSDSGRGPPYQETQYF
NA | NA | TRBJ2-7 | TRBV18 | TGTGCCAGCTCACCGGATTACGGAGAGACATCCTACGAGCAGTACTTC | CASSPDYGETSYEQYF
NA | TRBD1 | TRBJ2-7 | TRBV7-9 | TGTGCCTGGGGGCAGGGGGCCTACGAGCAGTACTTC | CAWGQGAYEQYF
once | NA | TRBJ1-1 | TRBV27 | TGTGCCAGCAGTTTTATGGGGAACACTGAAGCTTTCTTT | CASSFMGNTEAFF
once | NA | TRBJ1-4 | TRBV11-2 | TGTGCCAGCAGCTTCTTTGGCGAAAAACTGTTTTTT | CASSFFGEKLFF
NA | NA | TRBJ2-3 | TRBV7-9 | TGTGCCAGCAGCCCCCTTCTAAGCACAGATACGCAGTATTTT | CASSPLLSTDTQYF
NA | TRBD2 | TRBJ2-5 | TRBV5-1 | TGCGCCAGCAGCTTGACTAGCGGGGAAGAGACCCAGTACTTC | CASSLTSGEETQYF
NA | NA | TRBJ2-5 | TRBV2 | TGTGCCAATACCCCGGACTTCCTATACCAAGAGACCCAGTACTTC | CANTPDFLYQETQYF
NA | TRBD1 | TRBJ2-2 | TRBV19 | TGTGCCAGTAGTATAAGACAGGGGTACACCGGGGAGCTGTTTTTT | CASSIRQGYTGELFF
NA | TRBD2 | TRBJ2-1 | TRBV5-4 | TGTGCCAGCAGCTTGGCCTTGGGCGGGGGGCCCACGAATGAGCAGTTCTTC | CASSLALGGGPTNEQFF
once | TRBD1 | TRBJ2-3 | TRBV5-8 | TGTGCCAGCAGCCTACAGGGGGCCACAGATACGCAGTATTTT | CASSLQGATDTQYF
few | NA | TRBJ1-1 | TRBV29-1 | TGCAGCGTTGACAAAGGACAGAACACTGAAGCTTTCTTT | CSVDKGQNTEAFF
NA | NA | TRBJ2-1 | TRBV28 | TGTGCCAGCTACCCGGCTGGGCAGGTGGGGAACAATGAGCAGTTCTTC | CASYPAGQVGNNEQFF
once | NA | TRBJ2-3 | TRBV7-9 | TGTGCCAGCAGCTTAGCGGACGGAGATACGCAGTATTTT | CASSLADGDTQYF
NA | NA | TRBJ2-7 | TRBV29-1 | TGCAGCGTATACAGGGTTGATACCTACGAGCAGTACTTC | CSVYRVDTYEQYF
NA | NA | TRBJ1-1 | TRBV18 | TGTGCCAGCTCACCAACCAAGGACAGTCAGAACACTGAAGCTTTCTTT | CASSPTKDSQNTEAFF
NA | NA | TRBJ1-1 | TRBV5-5 | TGTGCCAGCAGCATAGGTTATCTGAACACTGAAGCTTTCTTT | CASSIGYLNTEAFF